The 26 T cell receptor beta chains below all came from one sample that was sequenced in a study of CD8+CD57+ T cells in acquired aplastic anemia. Patients chosen for sequencing had shown CD8+CD57+ cell expansion by flow cytometry. The study profiled TCR beta VDJ and CDR3 using genomic DNA as template. MiXCR was run by TCRdb on the reads, yielding one entry per CDR3 protein. The sample holds under 200,000 distinct CDR3 sequences, around 48% seen once. Source material: sorted CD4+, CD8+, or CD8+CD57+ T cells (not recorded which) from PBMCs. Receptors originate from a human donor with aplastic anemia.

This clonotype was detected only a few times. The rearrangement links TRBV19 to TRBJ2-7; D is perhaps TRBD1 (5 bases). Germline V gene sequence: CDR1 LNHDA, CDR2 SQIVND (reference sequence). This CDR3 spans 14 amino acids. The V end was cut by 5 bases, the J end by 5 bases, with 16 bases between. CDR3 sequence (DNA): TGTGCCAGTAGTTCTCAGGGTAGAGGTGACGAGCAGTACTTC. Its protein is CASSSQGRGDEQYF.

The sample holds many counts of this clonotype. The chain is built from TRBV29-1 and TRBJ1-2; possibly TRBD1 for D (6 bases). Trimming left V 2 bases short and J 7 bases short, with 17 bases between. From germline, CDR1 is SQVTM and CDR2 ANQGSEA. This CDR3 region has 14 residues. The CDR3 nucleotides read TGCAGCGTTGAATCTACTCAAGGGGGAGGTGGCTACACCTTC. Translating gives CSVESTQGGGGYTF.

V is TRBV11-1 and J is TRBJ2-3, with 7 positions matching TRBD1. Germline loops: CDR1 SGHAT, CDR2 FQDESV (reference sequence). CDR3 length equals 15 residues. J gave up 3 bases and V 6 bases, and 9 bases lay outside the gene matches. The CDR3 loop reads CASRKGQIVTDTQYF. The DNA for the CDR3 is TGTGCCAGCAGAAAGGGACAGATAGTTACAGATACGCAGTATTTT.

The sample holds many counts of this clonotype. V is TRBV2 and J is TRBJ1-1; D not certain. Trimming cost V 9 bases and J 5 bases, with 10 bases left between them. Germline V lookup: CDR1 SNHLY, CDR2 FYNNEI. This CDR3 has 11 residues. In DNA, the CDR3 is TGTGCCAGTGGTGGAAGGACTGAAGCTTTCTTT. Its translation is CASGGRTEAFF.

The chain is built from TRBV2 and TRBJ2-7; D is unclear. The germline V gene encodes CDR1 SNHLY and CDR2 FYNNEI. CDR3 length equals 13 residues. The ends were cut back, 6 bases at V and 5 bases at J, with 14 bases in the middle. The CDR3 here is CASSPPGEDEQYF. DNA of the CDR3: TGTGCCAGCAGCCCGCCGGGCGAGGACGAGCAGTACTTC. Together with reference TRBV2 and TRBJ2-7, the CDR3 gives the full variable domain: EPEVTQTPSHQVTQMGQEVILRCVPISNHLYFYWYRQILGQKVEFLVSFYNNEISEKSEIFDDQFSVERPDGSNFTLKIRSTKLEDSAMYFCASSPPGEDEQYFGPGTRLTVT.

The chain uses TRBV29-1 and TRBJ2-3; a weak D match, TRBD2 (6 bases). The V gene's germline CDR1 is SQVTM and CDR2 ANQGSEA. Trimming left V 4 bases short and J 2 bases short, with 13 bases between. The CDR3 runs 14 residues. DNA of the CDR3: TGCAGCGTTGCCTGGAGGGAGGACACAGATACGCAGTATTTT. Its translation: CSVAWREDTDTQYF.

The chain has TRBV7-9 and TRBJ2-2; a possible D gene is TRBD2 (6 bases). The CDR3 sequence is 13 residues long. Trimming took off 6 bases at V and 2 bases at J, with 7 bases between the two ends. In germline, CDR1 is SEHNR, CDR2 FQNEAQ (reference sequence). CDR3 DNA: TGTGCCAGCAGGGAGGGTAACACCGGGGAGCTGTTTTTT. Translated, it gives CASREGNTGELFF.

The chain is built from TRBV10-3 and TRBJ2-3, with TRBD2 matching 7 bases. V gave up 11 bases and J gave up 0 bases; unmatched junction bases: 11. CDR1 ENHRY and CDR2 SYGVKD come from the germline V gene. The CDR3 has 15 amino acids. CDR3 protein: CASDPRGESTDTQYF. The CDR3 DNA reads as TGTGCCTCCGACCCCCGGGGGGAAAGCACAGATACGCAGTATTTT.

V usage is TRBV11-2 and J usage is TRBJ2-1, with 8 positions matching TRBD2. This CDR3 region has 17 residues. In germline, CDR1 is SGHAT, CDR2 FQNNGV. The V gene end was trimmed by 0 bases and the J gene end by 0 bases; junction bases not matched to a gene: 4. The CDR3 protein is CASSLDRGRSSYNEQFF. CDR3 in DNA: TGTGCCAGCAGCTTAGATCGCGGGAGGAGCTCCTACAATGAGCAGTTCTTC. The full variable domain, its missing parts supplied by reference TRBV11-2 and TRBJ2-1, is EAGVAQSPRYKIIEKRQSVAFWCNPISGHATLYWYQQILGQGPKLLIQFQNNGVVDDSQLPKDRFSAERLKGVDSTLKIQPAKLEDSAVYLCASSLDRGRSSYNEQFFGPGTRLTVL.

The V call is TRBV24-1, the J call TRBJ2-1; D possibly corresponds to TRBD1 (6 bases). The CDR3 is made up of 14 amino acids. V was pared by 7 bases and J by 0 bases, with 9 bases between. The germline CDR1 and CDR2 sequences are KGHDR and SFDVKD. The CDR3 coding sequence is TGTGCCACCAGGACAGGAGCCTCCTACAATGAGCAGTTCTTC. Encoded protein: CATRTGASYNEQFF.

This clonotype was seen ten or more times. The chain couples TRBV19 to TRBJ1-4; a possible D gene is TRBD1 (5 bases). CDR3 size: 16 residues. Trimming removed 5 bases at V and 7 bases at J, with 20 bases between. Germline V gene data show CDR1 as LNHDA and CDR2 as SQIVND (reference sequence). CDR3 region: CASSPWDLPGSEKLFF. For the CDR3, the DNA is TGTGCCAGTAGTCCCTGGGACCTCCCTGGTAGTGAAAAACTGTTTTTT.

The sample holds many counts of this clonotype. The chain links TRBV5-6 to TRBJ2-7; maybe TRBD2 (6 bases). CDR3 length equals 12 residues. The V gene lost 0 bases and the J gene lost 7 bases, with 8 bases spanning the gap. Germline loops: CDR1 SGHDT, CDR2 YYEEEE. The DNA for the CDR3 is TGTGCCAGCAGCTTGGCCGCGGGGGAGCAGTACTTC. It codes for CASSLAAGEQYF.

This chain connects TRBV2 to TRBJ1-3; D not certain. The V gene's germline CDR1 is SNHLY and CDR2 FYNNEI. This CDR3 spans 12 amino acids. With 5 bases removed from V and 5 bases from J, the gap between germline ends came to 7 bases. CDR3 bases: TGTGCCAGCAGTCCTGGGAGAAACACCATATATTTT. This encodes CASSPGRNTIYF. The full variable domain, with the rest looked up from reference TRBV2 and TRBJ1-3, is EPEVTQTPSHQVTQMGQEVILRCVPISNHLYFYWYRQILGQKVEFLVSFYNNEISEKSEIFDDQFSVERPDGSNFTLKIRSTKLEDSAMYFCASSPGRNTIYFGEGSWLTVV.

At least ten counts were recorded for this clonotype. This rearrangement joins TRBV11-1 to TRBJ2-3, with TRBD1 matching 8 bases. Trimming at V came to 0 bases and at J to 2 bases, leaving 7 bases not matched to a gene. This CDR3 is 17 amino acids long. Germline V lookup: CDR1 SGHAT, CDR2 FQDESV (reference sequence). The CDR3 is CASSLAGVQGVTDTQYF. The CDR3 coding sequence is TGTGCCAGCAGCTTAGCAGGGGTACAGGGGGTCACAGATACGCAGTATTTT.

The rearrangement uses TRBV19 and TRBJ1-5, with 7 nucleotides matching TRBD1. The junction had 10 bases not matched to a gene; V was cut back by 7 bases and J by 4 bases. CDR3 size: 15 residues. CDR1 LNHDA and CDR2 SQIVND come from the germline V gene (reference sequence). The CDR3: CASTTTGEWNQPQHF. In nucleotides, the CDR3 is TGTGCCAGTACCACCACAGGGGAATGGAATCAGCCCCAGCATTTT. Full variable domain (outside the CDR3, taken from reference TRBV19 and TRBJ1-5): DGGITQSPKYLFRKEGQNVTLSCEQNLNHDAMYWYRQDPGQGLRLIYYSQIVNDFQKGDIAEGYSVSREKKESFPLTVTSAQKNPTAFYLCASTTTGEWNQPQHFGDGTRLSIL.

This clonotype was detected many times. V is TRBV15 and J is TRBJ1-5; D is possibly TRBD1 (6 bases). The CDR3 is made up of 15 amino acids. V dropped 5 bases and J dropped 7 bases, with 18 bases sitting between them. CDR1 and CDR2 from the germline V gene are LNHNV and YYDKDF (reference sequence). CDR3 coding DNA: TGTGCCACCAGCCGTTCAGGGGAATTAGGGCAGCCCCAGCATTTT. This codes for CATSRSGELGQPQHF.

This chain uses TRBV2 with TRBJ2-7, with D uncertain. V lost 4 bases, J lost 2 bases, and 9 bases lay in between. CDR1 SNHLY and CDR2 FYNNEI come from the germline V gene. This CDR3 comprises 13 residues. The CDR3 sequence is CASSVGLPYEQYV. Here the CDR3 DNA reads TGTGCCAGCAGTGTAGGGCTTCCCTACGAGCAGTACGTC.

This clonotype was seen many times. CDR3 in DNA: TGTGCCAGCAGCCAAGGACGGAGCGGTGAGCAGTTCTTC. It yields the protein CASSQGRSGEQFF. V and J are TRBV3-1 and TRBJ2-1; maybe TRBD2 (5 bases). Germline V gives CDR1 LGHDT, CDR2 YNNKEL (reference sequence). This CDR3 spans 13 amino acids. The V end lost 1 base, the J end lost 9 bases, and 10 bases lay between the germline ends.

This clonotype was observed at least ten times. The J gene is TRBJ1-4, the V gene TRBV9, with D uncertain. V lost 5 bases and J lost 10, with 18 bases in between. Germline CDR1 SGDLS, CDR2 YYNGEE. This CDR3 is 14 amino acids long. The CDR3 DNA follows: TGTGCCAGCAGAGTCTCGTTAGGGTCCGGAAAACTGTTTTTT. Protein sequence: CASRVSLGSGKLFF.

The table lists this clonotype with many counts. The genes are TRBV5-1 and TRBJ1-3; 8 bases align to TRBD1. CDR1 SGHRS and CDR2 YFSETQ come from the germline V gene. J was trimmed by 4 bases and V by 3 bases; bases with no gene match: 3. The CDR3 consists of 14 residues. CDR3 DNA: TGCGCCAGCAGCTACGGACAGGGAGGAAACACCATATATTTT. Encoded protein: CASSYGQGGNTIYF.

This clonotype has at least ten counts. This CDR3 is CASSINTGTGSGQPQHF. The CDR3 region has the DNA TGTGCCAGTAGTATCAATACCGGGACAGGGTCGGGTCAGCCCCAGCATTTT. The gene calls are TRBV19 and TRBJ1-5; 9 nucleotides match TRBD1. Per the germline V gene, CDR1 is LNHDA and CDR2 is SQIVND (reference sequence). Trimming cost V 3 bases and J 6 bases; bases outside gene matches: 12. The CDR3 has 17 amino acids. The full variable domain, in which reference TRBV19 and TRBJ1-5 provide the parts outside the CDR3, is DGGITQSPKYLFRKEGQNVTLSCEQNLNHDAMYWYRQDPGQGLRLIYYSQIVNDFQKGDIAEGYSVSREKKESFPLTVTSAQKNPTAFYLCASSINTGTGSGQPQHFGDGTRLSIL.

The CDR3 region has the DNA TGTGCCAGTAGTATAGGGGCAGACCATTATCAGCCCCAGCATTTT. Its translation is CASSIGADHYQPQHF. The gene calls are TRBV19 and TRBJ1-5; D unresolved. Trimming removed 1 base at V and 5 bases at J, with 12 bases between. CDR1 and CDR2 (germline): LNHDA, SQIVND (reference sequence). The CDR3 has 15 amino acids.

The table lists this clonotype with many counts. This rearrangement joins TRBV27 to TRBJ1-1, with unresolved D. The length of the CDR3 is 13 residues. The V and J ends lost 6 bases and 4 bases respectively, with 12 bases between them. The V gene's germline CDR1 is MNHEY and CDR2 SMNVEV (reference sequence). The CDR3 is CASSQDLGTEAFF. In DNA, the CDR3 is TGTGCCAGCAGCCAGGACCTAGGCACTGAAGCTTTCTTT.

This clonotype came up a few times. The chain has TRBV15 and TRBJ2-1; 7 bases agree with TRBD1. This CDR3 is built from 16 residues. The V segment lost 0 bases and the J segment 4 bases; nucleotides outside the gene matches: 6. CDR1 LNHNV and CDR2 YYDKDF come from the germline V gene (reference sequence). The CDR3 here is CATSRDAGTEYNEQFF. CDR3 nucleotide sequence: TGTGCCACCAGCAGAGACGCCGGGACAGAGTACAATGAGCAGTTCTTC.

This clonotype was seen at least ten times. CDR3 sequence: CASSVNRGSNEQFF. CDR3 DNA: TGTGCCAGCAGTGTTAACAGGGGGTCGAATGAGCAGTTCTTC. The V call is TRBV2, the J call TRBJ2-1, with TRBD1 matching 8 bases. CDR1 and CDR2 (germline): SNHLY, FYNNEI. J was trimmed by 7 bases and V by 4 bases; bases with no gene match: 6. This CDR3 comprises 14 residues.

This clonotype was seen a handful of times. The CDR3 DNA reads as TGTGCCAGCAGGGCCCCCGGGCCCAGGGGTTCACCCCTCCACTTT. As protein: CASRAPGPRGSPLHF. The chain carries TRBV25-1 and TRBJ1-6; maybe TRBD1 (6 bases). The CDR3 is 15 residues long. Trimming shortened V by 6 bases and J by 9 bases, and 18 bases separated the two germline ends. Germline V gene sequence: CDR1 MGHDK, CDR2 SYGVNS.